These 23 T cell receptor beta chains were all obtained from the same sample, sequenced in a study of siplizumab effects on memory and regulatory T cells. Repertoires were generated with immunoSEQ multiplex PCR, while TCRdb's copy carries only in-frame clones and drops some. The data contain about 50,000 clones, about 90% of them singletons. The sequencing input was naive CD8+ T cells sorted from blood. Receptors originate from a human donor in good health.

The chain joins TRBV4-1 to TRBJ1-1, with 8 positions matching TRBD1. CDR1 MGHRA and CDR2 YSYEKL come from the germline V gene. The ends lost 2 bases at V and 4 bases at J; junction bases unmatched: 18. The CDR3 is made up of 19 amino acids. CDR3 nucleotides: TGCGCCAGCAGCCAACTTACCGGGACAGGAACACTGGGGAGCACTGAAGCTTTCTTT. Translated, it gives CASSQLTGTGTLGSTEAFF.

The V gene is TRBV19, the J gene TRBJ1-1; perhaps TRBD1 as D (6 bases). The CDR3 has 13 amino acids. Germline CDR1 LNHDA, CDR2 SQIVND (reference sequence). The V and J ends lost 7 bases and 5 bases respectively, with 14 bases between them. The CDR3 region has the DNA TGTGCCAGTAAGGAGGGACATCAAACTGAAGCTTTCTTT. Protein sequence: CASKEGHQTEAFF. The complete variable domain, with remaining parts taken from reference TRBV19 and TRBJ1-1, reads DGGITQSPKYLFRKEGQNVTLSCEQNLNHDAMYWYRQDPGQGLRLIYYSQIVNDFQKGDIAEGYSVSREKKESFPLTVTSAQKNPTAFYLCASKEGHQTEAFFGQGTRLTVV.

This clone was seen once. The chain combines TRBV7-2 with TRBJ1-2; the match to TRBD1 covers 7 bases. With V trimmed by 5 bases and J by 8 bases, 14 bases remained unmatched. Germline-derived CDR1 and CDR2 are SGHTA and FQGNSA. CDR3 length: 15 residues. CDR3 DNA: TGTGCCAGCAGCCGGCCGGGACAGACATTGGACGGCTACACCTTC. It translates to CASSRPGQTLDGYTF.

The chain combines TRBV11-3 with TRBJ2-1, with D hard to call. Germline CDR1 and CDR2: SGHNT and YENEEA. V dropped 5 bases and J dropped 0 bases, with 14 bases sitting between them. The CDR3 totals 16 residues. CDR3 loop: CASSPNSASSYNEQFF. CDR3 DNA: TGTGCCAGCAGCCCCAACAGCGCGAGCTCCTACAATGAGCAGTTCTTC.

The V gene is TRBV19, the J gene TRBJ2-3; 7 bases map to TRBD1. Germline loops: CDR1 LNHDA, CDR2 SQIVND (reference sequence). The CDR3 consists of 14 residues. Losses at the gene ends were 5 bases for V and 13 bases for J; bases not matched to a gene: 15. CDR3 region: CASSPGGPAPPEYF. CDR3 coding DNA: TGTGCCAGTAGTCCAGGGGGACCCGCACCGCCTGAGTATTTT.

A few counts support this clone. The rearrangement joins TRBV4-1 to TRBJ1-1; no definite D call. Trimming removed 5 bases at V and 8 bases at J, with 9 bases between. The CDR3 contains 11 residues. Germline V gives CDR1 MGHRA, CDR2 YSYEKL. The CDR3: CASSGNIEAFF. CDR3 coding DNA: TGCGCCAGCAGCGGGAACATCGAAGCTTTCTTT.

This rearrangement joins TRBV4-1 to TRBJ2-7; weak D call: TRBD2 (5 bases). Germline lookup yields CDR1 MGHRA and CDR2 YSYEKL. V lost 2 bases to trimming and J lost 0 bases, with 14 bases between them. This CDR3 spans 16 amino acids. The CDR3 protein is CASSQSSGGSSYEQYF. The CDR3 region has the DNA TGCGCCAGCAGCCAATCAAGTGGTGGGAGCTCCTACGAGCAGTACTTC.

The gene calls are TRBV11-2 and TRBJ1-2; D is unclear. This CDR3 is built from 12 residues. With 4 bases removed from V and 7 bases from J, the gap between germline ends came to 10 bases. Germline V gene data show CDR1 as SGHAT and CDR2 as FQNNGV. The CDR3 is CASSSLYPGYTF. The CDR3 DNA sequence: TGTGCCAGCAGCTCCCTCTACCCTGGCTACACCTTC.

The chain recombines TRBV5-1 with TRBJ1-1; possibly TRBD1 for D (5 bases). Trimming took 0 bases from V and 3 from J, leaving 12 bases between them. Germline CDR1 and CDR2: SGHRS and YFSETQ. The CDR3 has 15 residues. This chain's CDR3 is CASSLAYGGDTEAFF. CDR3 in DNA: TGCGCCAGCAGCTTGGCCTACGGGGGAGACACTGAAGCTTTCTTT.

The chain recombines TRBV11-2 with TRBJ2-1; 14 bases match TRBD2. The CDR3 consists of 19 residues. J lost 2 bases, V lost 1 base, and 7 bases had no gene match. Germline CDR1 is SGHAT and CDR2 is FQNNGV. The CDR3 DNA sequence: TGTGCCAGCAGCTTAGCCCCGGGACTAGCGGGAGTTACCTACAATGAGCAGTTCTTC. Amino acid sequence: CASSLAPGLAGVTYNEQFF.

V gene TRBV4-1 combines with J gene TRBJ2-1, with D maybe TRBD1 (5 bases). V lost 0 bases and J lost 1, with 13 bases in between. The germline V gene encodes CDR1 MGHRA and CDR2 YSYEKL. This CDR3 region has 17 residues. The CDR3 protein is CASSQDKGIQSYNEQFF. The CDR3 DNA follows: TGCGCCAGCAGCCAAGATAAGGGGATCCAGTCCTACAATGAGCAGTTCTTC.

This clone was observed a single time. The chain couples TRBV4-1 to TRBJ2-1, with TRBD2 matching 8 bases. CDR1 and CDR2 (germline): MGHRA, YSYEKL. The junction had 8 bases not matched to a gene; V was cut back by 1 base and J by 6 bases. The CDR3 has 16 residues. Written as DNA, the CDR3 is TGCGCCAGCAGCCAAGCCCCAGCGGGAGTCGTCAATGAGCAGTTCTTC. Protein product: CASSQAPAGVVNEQFF.

The rearrangement links TRBV5-1 to TRBJ2-1; 7 positions match TRBD1. The J segment lost 5 bases and the V segment lost 4 bases, leaving 15 bases of the junction unmatched. This CDR3 comprises 17 residues. Germline CDR1 and CDR2: SGHRS and YFSETQ. The CDR3 here is CASSRHLFDTGDNEQFF. CDR3 sequence (DNA): TGCGCCAGCAGCCGACACCTGTTTGATACAGGGGACAATGAGCAGTTCTTC.

V and J are TRBV19 and TRBJ2-7; TRBD1 might be the D (6 bases). Trimming took 1 base from V and 0 from J, leaving 7 bases between them. The CDR3 extends over 14 amino acids. CDR1 is LNHDA and CDR2 is SQIVND in the germline V gene (reference sequence). The CDR3 sequence is CASSIADSSYEQYF. The CDR3 DNA reads as TGTGCCAGTAGTATAGCGGACAGCTCCTACGAGCAGTACTTC. Drawing the rest from reference TRBV19 and TRBJ2-7, the complete variable domain is DGGITQSPKYLFRKEGQNVTLSCEQNLNHDAMYWYRQDPGQGLRLIYYSQIVNDFQKGDIAEGYSVSREKKESFPLTVTSAQKNPTAFYLCASSIADSSYEQYFGPGTRLTVT.

This clone was observed a single time. This chain uses TRBV4-1 with TRBJ1-2; no definite D call. V dropped 1 base and J dropped 3 bases, with 12 bases sitting between them. Looked up from germline, CDR1 is MGHRA and CDR2 is YSYEKL. The CDR3 contains 15 residues. The CDR3 coding sequence is TGCGCCAGCAGCCAAGTTTATACGATAGACTATGGCTACACCTTC. Its translation is CASSQVYTIDYGYTF.

This rearrangement joins TRBV13 to TRBJ1-3, with D possibly TRBD1 on 5 matching bases. CDR1 and CDR2 from the germline V gene are PRHDT and FYEKMQ (reference sequence). This CDR3 contains 16 residues. V lost 3 bases, J lost 0 bases, and 12 bases lay in between. CDR3 residues: CASSLGPTDSGNTIYF. CDR3 nucleotide sequence: TGTGCCAGCAGCTTGGGTCCGACAGACTCTGGAAACACCATATATTTT.

This clone has only a few counts. The CDR3 region has the DNA TGCGCCAGCAGCTTGGCCGAGCCAGACACGAAGTACTTC. Translated: CASSLAEPDTKYF. The chain has TRBV5-1 and TRBJ2-7; no definite D call. The CDR3 sequence is 13 residues long. V lost 0 bases, J lost 11 bases, and 15 bases lay in between. The V gene's germline CDR1 is SGHRS and CDR2 YFSETQ.

Concerning this clone itself: The CDR3 does not close with the conserved phenylalanine or tryptophan, likely indicating a read error. The CDR3 protein is CASSLAAYEQYS. CDR3 sequence (DNA): TGTGCCAGCAGCTTAGCCGCCTACGAGCAGTACTCC. V usage is TRBV7-8 and J usage is TRBJ2-7; D gene ambiguous. The germline V and J ends were trimmed by 0 bases and 2 bases, with 2 bases remaining between them. CDR3 size: 12 residues. CDR1 SGHVS and CDR2 FQNEAQ come from the germline V gene.

The chain has TRBV5-1 and TRBJ2-2, with 7 nucleotides matching TRBD2. J lost 5 bases, V lost 5 bases, and 12 bases had no gene match. Per germline, CDR1 SGHRS and CDR2 YFSETQ. CDR3 length: 16 amino acids. The CDR3 loop is CASRLDAGVTTGELFF. The CDR3 nucleotides are TGCGCCAGCAGGCTGGATGCGGGAGTAACTACCGGGGAGCTGTTTTTT.

The chain carries TRBV9 and TRBJ2-1, with D perhaps matching TRBD1 (5 bases). The V gene lost 0 bases and the J gene lost 13 bases, with 17 bases spanning the gap. The V gene's germline CDR1 is SGDLS and CDR2 YYNGEE. The CDR3 sequence is 14 residues long. CDR3 amino acids: CASSVDGDSSIQFF. The DNA of the CDR3 is TGTGCCAGCAGCGTAGACGGCGACAGCTCGATACAGTTCTTC. The full variable domain, rest sourced from reference TRBV9 and TRBJ2-1, is DSGVTQTPKHLITATGQRVTLRCSPRSGDLSVYWYQQSLDQGLQFLIQYYNGEERAKGNILERFSAQQFPDLHSELNLSSLELGDSALYFCASSVDGDSSIQFFGPGTRLTVL.

This rearrangement joins TRBV2 to TRBJ2-3; D unresolved. Trimming removed 5 bases from V and 4 bases from J, with 16 bases in between. This CDR3 contains 15 residues. Germline V gene lookup returns CDR1 SNHLY and CDR2 FYNNEI. The CDR3 here is CASSPSRINSDTQYF. The CDR3 coding sequence is TGTGCCAGCAGTCCTTCGCGAATTAACTCAGATACGCAGTATTTT.

The sample holds a few counts of this clone. The rearrangement uses TRBV19 and TRBJ1-2; D remains unclear. V was cut by 6 bases and J by 7 bases, with 9 bases left in between. The CDR3 length is 11 residues. Germline lookup yields CDR1 LNHDA and CDR2 SQIVND (reference sequence). The CDR3 DNA reads as TGTGCCAGTAGCGTTGGAAGTGGCTACACCTTC. Protein: CASSVGSGYTF.

This rearrangement joins TRBV25-1 to TRBJ1-6; D not resolved. Trimming cost V 2 bases and J 4 bases, with 6 bases left between them. The CDR3 loop spans 14 amino acids. From germline, CDR1 is MGHDK and CDR2 SYGVNS. CDR3 residues: CASSENPYNSPLHF. DNA for the CDR3: TGTGCCAGCAGTGAAAATCCATATAATTCACCCCTCCACTTT.